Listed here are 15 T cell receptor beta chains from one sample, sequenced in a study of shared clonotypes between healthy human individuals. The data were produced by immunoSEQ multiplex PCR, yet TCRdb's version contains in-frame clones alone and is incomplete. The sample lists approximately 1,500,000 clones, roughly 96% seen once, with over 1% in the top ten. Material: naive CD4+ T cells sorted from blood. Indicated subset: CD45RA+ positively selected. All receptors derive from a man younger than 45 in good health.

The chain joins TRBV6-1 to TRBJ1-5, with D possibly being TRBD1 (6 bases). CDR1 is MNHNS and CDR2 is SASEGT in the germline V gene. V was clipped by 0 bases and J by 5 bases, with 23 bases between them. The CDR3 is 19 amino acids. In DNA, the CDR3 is TGTGCCAGCAGTGAAGCGCAAGAACGGAACAGGGTAAAGGATCAGCCCCAGCATTTT. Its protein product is CASSEAQERNRVKDQPQHF.

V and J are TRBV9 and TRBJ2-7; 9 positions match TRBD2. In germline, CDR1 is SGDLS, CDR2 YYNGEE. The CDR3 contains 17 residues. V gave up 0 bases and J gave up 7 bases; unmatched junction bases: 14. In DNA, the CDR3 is TGTGCCAGCAGCGTAGGTTCTAGCGGGACCACCACGGGGGAGCAGTACTTC. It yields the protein CASSVGSSGTTTGEQYF.

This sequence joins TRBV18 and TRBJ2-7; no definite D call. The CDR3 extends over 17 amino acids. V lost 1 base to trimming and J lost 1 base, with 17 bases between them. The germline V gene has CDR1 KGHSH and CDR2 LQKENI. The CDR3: CASSPRQWTRASYEQYF. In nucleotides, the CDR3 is TGTGCCAGCTCACCACGACAATGGACCCGGGCATCCTACGAGCAGTACTTC.

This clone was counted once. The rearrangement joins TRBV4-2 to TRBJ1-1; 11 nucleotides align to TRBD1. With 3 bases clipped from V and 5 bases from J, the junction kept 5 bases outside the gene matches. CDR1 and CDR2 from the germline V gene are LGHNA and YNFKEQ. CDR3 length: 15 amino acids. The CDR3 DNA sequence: TGTGCCAGCAGCCAGCAGGACAGGGGGCATACTGAAGCTTTCTTT. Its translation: CASSQQDRGHTEAFF.

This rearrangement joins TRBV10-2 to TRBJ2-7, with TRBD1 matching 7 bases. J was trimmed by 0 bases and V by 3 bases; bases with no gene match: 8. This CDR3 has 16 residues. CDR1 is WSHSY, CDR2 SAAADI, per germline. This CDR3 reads CASSDHTGVGSYEQYF. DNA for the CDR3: TGCGCCAGCAGTGATCACACAGGGGTGGGCTCCTACGAGCAGTACTTC.

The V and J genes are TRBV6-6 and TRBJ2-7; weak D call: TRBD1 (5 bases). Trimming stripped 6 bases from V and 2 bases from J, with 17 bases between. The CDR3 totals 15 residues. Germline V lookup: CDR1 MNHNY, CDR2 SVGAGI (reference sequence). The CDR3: CASRQAGNSPYEQYF. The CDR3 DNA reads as TGTGCCAGCAGACAGGCTGGGAATTCTCCCTACGAGCAGTACTTC.

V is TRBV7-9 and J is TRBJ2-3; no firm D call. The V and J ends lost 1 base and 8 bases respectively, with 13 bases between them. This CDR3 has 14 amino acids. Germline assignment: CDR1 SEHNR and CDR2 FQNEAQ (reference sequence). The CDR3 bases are TGTGCCAGCAGCTTAGGATCGGTTAGCATTACGCAGTATTTT. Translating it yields CASSLGSVSITQYF.

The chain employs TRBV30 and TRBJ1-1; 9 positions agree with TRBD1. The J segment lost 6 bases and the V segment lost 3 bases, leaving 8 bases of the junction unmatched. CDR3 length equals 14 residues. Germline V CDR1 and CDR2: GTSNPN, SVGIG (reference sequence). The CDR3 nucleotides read TGTGCCTGGAGCCAAACAGGGGGCAGCGCTGAAGCTTTCTTT. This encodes CAWSQTGGSAEAFF.

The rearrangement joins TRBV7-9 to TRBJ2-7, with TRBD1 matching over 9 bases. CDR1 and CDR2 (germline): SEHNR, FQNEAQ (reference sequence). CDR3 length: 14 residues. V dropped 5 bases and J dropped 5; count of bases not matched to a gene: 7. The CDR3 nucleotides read TGTGCCAGCAGCCGAGACAGGGGGATTCACGAGCAGTACTTC. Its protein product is CASSRDRGIHEQYF.

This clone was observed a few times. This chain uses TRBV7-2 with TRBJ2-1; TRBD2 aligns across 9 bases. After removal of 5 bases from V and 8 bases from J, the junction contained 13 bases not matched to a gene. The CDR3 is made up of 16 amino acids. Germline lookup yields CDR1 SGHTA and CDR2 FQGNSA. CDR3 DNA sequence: TGTGCCAGCAGCACCCGGCTCGGGACTAGCCGCCATGAGCAGTTCTTC. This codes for CASSTRLGTSRHEQFF.

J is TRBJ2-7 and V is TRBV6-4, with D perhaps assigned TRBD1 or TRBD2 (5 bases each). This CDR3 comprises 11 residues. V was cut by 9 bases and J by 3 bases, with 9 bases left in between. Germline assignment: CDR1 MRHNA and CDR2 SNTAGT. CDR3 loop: CASGGSYEQYF. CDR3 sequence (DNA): TGTGCCAGTGGGGGTAGCTACGAGCAGTACTTC.

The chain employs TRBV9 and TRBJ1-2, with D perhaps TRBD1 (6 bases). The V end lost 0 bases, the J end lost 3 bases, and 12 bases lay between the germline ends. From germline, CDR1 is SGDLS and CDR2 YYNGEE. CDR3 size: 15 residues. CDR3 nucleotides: TGTGCCAGCAGCGTAGGTGCAGGGGCGGACTATGGCTACACCTTC. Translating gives CASSVGAGADYGYTF.

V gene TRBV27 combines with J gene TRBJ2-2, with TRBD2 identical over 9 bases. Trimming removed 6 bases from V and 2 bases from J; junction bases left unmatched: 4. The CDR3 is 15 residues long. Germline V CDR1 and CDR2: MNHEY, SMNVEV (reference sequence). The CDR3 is CASRGLALNTGELFF. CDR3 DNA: TGTGCCAGCAGAGGACTAGCGCTTAACACCGGGGAGCTGTTTTTT.

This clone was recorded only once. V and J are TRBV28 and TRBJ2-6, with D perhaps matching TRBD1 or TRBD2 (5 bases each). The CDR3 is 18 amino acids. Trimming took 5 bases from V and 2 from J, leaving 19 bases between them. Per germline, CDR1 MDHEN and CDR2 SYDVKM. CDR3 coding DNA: TGTGCCAGCAGTCGTAGTACCGAGGGGCTAGCTGGGGCCAACGTCCTGACTTTC. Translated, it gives CASSRSTEGLAGANVLTF.

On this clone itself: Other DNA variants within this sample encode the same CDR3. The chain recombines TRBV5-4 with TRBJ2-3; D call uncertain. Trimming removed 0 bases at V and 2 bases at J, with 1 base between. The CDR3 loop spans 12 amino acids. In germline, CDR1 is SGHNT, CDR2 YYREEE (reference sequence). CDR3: CASSLDTDTQYF. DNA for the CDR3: TGTGCCAGCAGCTTGGACACAGATACGCAGTATTTT.